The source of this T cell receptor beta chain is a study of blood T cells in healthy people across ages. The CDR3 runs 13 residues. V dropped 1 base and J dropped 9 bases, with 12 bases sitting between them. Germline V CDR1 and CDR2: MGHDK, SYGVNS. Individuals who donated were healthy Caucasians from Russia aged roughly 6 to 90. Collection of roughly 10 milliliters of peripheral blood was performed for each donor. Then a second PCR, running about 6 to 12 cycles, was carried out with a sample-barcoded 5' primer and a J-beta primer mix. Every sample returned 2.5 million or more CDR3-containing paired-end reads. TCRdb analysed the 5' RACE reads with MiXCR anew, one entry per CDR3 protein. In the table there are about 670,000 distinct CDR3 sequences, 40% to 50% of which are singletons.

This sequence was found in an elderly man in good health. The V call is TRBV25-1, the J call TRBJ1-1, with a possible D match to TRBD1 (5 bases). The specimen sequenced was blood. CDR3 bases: TGTGCCAGCAGTGAATCGGGGACCAGGAAAGCTTTCTTT. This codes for CASSESGTRKAFF.